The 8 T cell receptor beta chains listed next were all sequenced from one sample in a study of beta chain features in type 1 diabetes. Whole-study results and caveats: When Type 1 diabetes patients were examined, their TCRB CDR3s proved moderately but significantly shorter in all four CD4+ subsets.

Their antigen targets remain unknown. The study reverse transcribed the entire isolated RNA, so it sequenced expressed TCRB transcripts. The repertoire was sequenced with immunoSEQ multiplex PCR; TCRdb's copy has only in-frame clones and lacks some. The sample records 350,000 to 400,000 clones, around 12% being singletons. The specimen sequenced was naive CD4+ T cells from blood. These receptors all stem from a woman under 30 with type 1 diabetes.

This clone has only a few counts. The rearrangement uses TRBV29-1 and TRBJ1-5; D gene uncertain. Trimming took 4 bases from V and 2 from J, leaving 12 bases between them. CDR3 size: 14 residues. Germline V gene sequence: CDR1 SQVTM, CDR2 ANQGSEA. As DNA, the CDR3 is TGCAGCGTTGTAGTTCAGGAAGGCAATCAGCCCCAGCATTTT. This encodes CSVVVQEGNQPQHF.

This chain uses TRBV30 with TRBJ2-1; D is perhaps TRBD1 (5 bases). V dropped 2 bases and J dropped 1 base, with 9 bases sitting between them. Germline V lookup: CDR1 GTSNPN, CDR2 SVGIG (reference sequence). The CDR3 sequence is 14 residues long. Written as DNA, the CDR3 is TGTGCCTGGAGTAGGAAGGGGTCCTACAATGAGCAGTTCTTC. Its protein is CAWSRKGSYNEQFF.

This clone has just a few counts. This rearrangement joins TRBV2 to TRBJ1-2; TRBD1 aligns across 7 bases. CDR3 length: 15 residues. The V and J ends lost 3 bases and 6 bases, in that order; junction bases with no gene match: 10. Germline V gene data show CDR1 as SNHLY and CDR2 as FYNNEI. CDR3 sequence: CASSEETGLGNGYTF. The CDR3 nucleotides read TGTGCCAGCAGTGAGGAGACAGGGCTGGGGAATGGCTACACCTTC. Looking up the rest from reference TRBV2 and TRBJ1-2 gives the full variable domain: EPEVTQTPSHQVTQMGQEVILRCVPISNHLYFYWYRQILGQKVEFLVSFYNNEISEKSEIFDDQFSVERPDGSNFTLKIRSTKLEDSAMYFCASSEETGLGNGYTFGSGTRLTVV.

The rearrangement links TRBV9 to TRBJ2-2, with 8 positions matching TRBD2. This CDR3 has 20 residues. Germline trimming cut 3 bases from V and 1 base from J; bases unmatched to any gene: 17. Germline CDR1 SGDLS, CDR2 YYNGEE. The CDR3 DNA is TGTGCCAGCAGCGCCTACGGGGCGGGGGGCTCCTATAGGAACACCGGGGAGCTGTTTTTT. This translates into CASSAYGAGGSYRNTGELFF.

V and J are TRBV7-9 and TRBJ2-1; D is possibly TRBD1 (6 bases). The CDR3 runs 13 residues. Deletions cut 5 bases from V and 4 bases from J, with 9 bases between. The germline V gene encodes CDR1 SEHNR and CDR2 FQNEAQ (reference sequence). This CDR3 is CASSRTAYNEQFF. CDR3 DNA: TGTGCCAGCAGCCGGACAGCGTACAATGAGCAGTTCTTC.

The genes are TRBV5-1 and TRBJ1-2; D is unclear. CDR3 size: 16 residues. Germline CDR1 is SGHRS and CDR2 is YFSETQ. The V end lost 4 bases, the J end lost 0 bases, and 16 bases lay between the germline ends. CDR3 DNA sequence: TGCGCCAGCAGCCCCCGATGGACGGGAGCTAACTATGGCTACACCTTC. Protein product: CASSPRWTGANYGYTF.

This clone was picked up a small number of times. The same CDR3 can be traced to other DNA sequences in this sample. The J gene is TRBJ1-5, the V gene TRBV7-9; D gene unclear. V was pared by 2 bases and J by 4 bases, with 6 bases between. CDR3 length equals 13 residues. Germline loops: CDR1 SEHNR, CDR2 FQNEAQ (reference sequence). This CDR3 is CASSLRGNQPQHF. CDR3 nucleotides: TGTGCCAGCAGCTTACGGGGAAATCAGCCCCAGCATTTT.

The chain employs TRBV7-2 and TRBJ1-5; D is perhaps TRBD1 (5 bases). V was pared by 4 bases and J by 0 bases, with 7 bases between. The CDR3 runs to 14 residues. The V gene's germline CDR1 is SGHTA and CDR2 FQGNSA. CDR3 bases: TGTGCCAGCAGCTCGGGACTTAGCAATCAGCCCCAGCATTTT. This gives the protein CASSSGLSNQPQHF.